The 9 T cell receptor beta chains below all came from one sample that was sequenced in a study of T-cell memory formation after mild COVID-19. TCRdb analysed the 5' RACE reads with MiXCR anew, one entry per CDR3 protein. The profile shows about 140,000 distinct CDR3 sequences, 13% to 15% of them singletons. The sequencing input was PBMCs or a T cell subset sorted from them (not recorded which). All receptors derive from an adult woman who had mild COVID-19 (a few samples of this study predate the infection). Cell type and time point are not known.

The chain couples TRBV6-5 to TRBJ2-1, with 11 bases aligning to TRBD1. This CDR3 has 17 residues. With 4 bases clipped from V and 4 bases from J, the junction kept 9 bases outside the gene matches. Germline V CDR1 and CDR2: MNHEY, SVGAGI. DNA for the CDR3: TGTGCCAGCAGTTCAACGCTCGGGACAGGGGGTTACAATGAGCAGTTCTTC. Amino acids: CASSSTLGTGGYNEQFF.

The rearrangement links TRBV29-1 to TRBJ1-2; D is uncertain. V lost 4 bases, J lost 1 base, and 4 bases lay in between. This CDR3 spans 11 amino acids. Germline CDR1 reads SQVTM; CDR2 reads ANQGSEA. The DNA for the CDR3 is TGCAGCGTTGGAGTTAACTATGGCTACACCTTC. This codes for CSVGVNYGYTF.

This clonotype was observed a few times. The rearrangement uses TRBV7-9 and TRBJ2-1, with D hard to call. Germline V lookup: CDR1 SEHNR, CDR2 FQNEAQ (reference sequence). CDR3 length: 13 residues. V was pared by 6 bases and J by 5 bases, with 11 bases between. CDR3 bases: TGTGCCAGCAGGAGACCTGCGGACAATGAGCAGTTCTTC. This translates into CASRRPADNEQFF.

This clonotype was counted a few times. The V gene is TRBV6-5, the J gene TRBJ2-1; TRBD1 aligns across 9 bases. This CDR3 is 17 amino acids long. Germline assignment: CDR1 MNHEY and CDR2 SVGAGI. The V gene end was trimmed by 6 bases and the J gene end by 9 bases; junction bases not matched to a gene: 18. The DNA of the CDR3 is TGTGCCAGCAGCACTAACAGTCCCGGGACAGGGAATTTTGAGCAGTTCTTC. This translates into CASSTNSPGTGNFEQFF.

The chain recombines TRBV7-9 with TRBJ2-7; 8 bases align to TRBD1. V shed 8 bases and J 3 bases; nucleotides not matched to a gene: 3. Germline assignment: CDR1 SEHNR and CDR2 FQNEAQ (reference sequence). CDR3 length: 12 residues. CDR3 amino acids: CASLGTGYEQYF. CDR3 DNA: TGTGCCAGCCTCGGGACAGGCTACGAGCAGTACTTC.

This clonotype came up a few times. The V gene is TRBV4-1, the J gene TRBJ1-5; D gene unclear. The V and J ends lost 6 bases and 1 base respectively, with 7 bases between them. The CDR3 length is 13 residues. Germline assignment: CDR1 MGHRA and CDR2 YSYEKL. This CDR3 reads CASRGLSNQPQHF. The CDR3 DNA sequence: TGCGCCAGCAGAGGGTTAAGCAATCAGCCCCAGCATTTT.

This clonotype showed up just a few times. The J gene is TRBJ1-1, the V gene TRBV9, with D uncertain. This CDR3 has 13 residues. V was clipped by 0 bases and J by 0 bases, with 3 bases between them. The germline gives CDR1 SGDLS, CDR2 YYNGEE. For the CDR3, the DNA is TGTGCCAGCAGCGTAGCAGTGAACACTGAAGCTTTCTTT. Protein: CASSVAVNTEAFF.

This clonotype has a handful of counts. The chain is built from TRBV7-9 and TRBJ2-3; the D call may be TRBD1 or TRBD2 (5 bases each). Trimming took 11 bases from V and 2 from J, leaving 17 bases between them. Per germline, CDR1 SEHNR and CDR2 FQNEAQ (reference sequence). The CDR3 length is 14 residues. CDR3 protein: CAGQTRGITDTQYF. The DNA for the CDR3 is TGTGCCGGCCAAACTAGGGGTATCACAGATACGCAGTATTTT.

This clonotype has only a few counts. This chain links TRBV7-3 with TRBJ2-2; D is ambiguous. Germline loops: CDR1 SGHTA, CDR2 FQGTGA. The CDR3 covers 13 residues. V was pared by 5 bases and J by 6 bases, with 10 bases between. The CDR3 is CASSEVGAGELFF. The CDR3 coding sequence is TGTGCCAGCAGCGAGGTCGGCGCCGGGGAGCTGTTTTTT.